The rows below give T cell receptor beta chains drawn from one sample of a study of T cell responses to AZD1222 COVID-19 vaccine. Libraries were prepared by immunoSEQ multiplex PCR; TCRdb keeps only in-frame clonotypes and omits some of them. The sample lists fewer than 130,000 clones, 88% seen once, with around 1.5% in the top ten. Source: peripheral blood, taken on day 0 of AZD1222 vaccination. These receptors were taken from an adult in good health. Both conserved end residues are part of each CDR3. A D gene is named only where the DNA matches it firmly. Clone size is given for some rows only: seen once, a few or many times, or a class if the clone is expanded.

V: TRBV19; D: .; J: TRBJ1-2; size: .; DNA: TGTGCCAGTAGATACAGGGATGCTAACTATGGCTACACCTTC; CDR3: CASRYRDANYGYTF
V: TRBV29-1; D: .; J: TRBJ1-4; size: .; DNA: TGCAGCGTTGTAGTCACCGGTGAAAAACTGTTTTTT; CDR3: CSVVVTGEKLFF
V: TRBV7-2; D: .; J: TRBJ1-2; size: .; DNA: TGTGCCAGCACCCCCCCCTGGGGGGAGTATGGCTACACCTTC; CDR3: CASTPPWGEYGYTF
V: TRBV15; D: .; J: TRBJ2-3; size: .; DNA: TGTGCCACCAGCGCCCGACAGGTTTCCACAGATACGCAGTATTTT; CDR3: CATSARQVSTDTQYF
V: TRBV19; D: TRBD1; J: TRBJ1-5; size: .; DNA: TGTGCCATTAATCCAGGGACAGGGGTTGGGAATAGCAATCAGCCCCAGCATTTT; CDR3: CAINPGTGVGNSNQPQHF
V: TRBV4-1; D: .; J: TRBJ1-1; size: .; DNA: TGCGCCAGCAGCCAAGATGACAGGATAAAGAGTACAGCTTTCTTT; CDR3: CASSQDDRIKSTAFF
V: TRBV3-1/TRBV3-2; D: .; J: TRBJ1-4; size: .; DNA: TGTGCCAGCAGCCAGGGCGCAACTAATGAAAAACTGTTTTTT; CDR3: CASSQGATNEKLFF
V: TRBV2; D: .; J: TRBJ1-1; size: .; DNA: TGTGCCAGCAGTGGGGCGGAAGCTTTCTTT; CDR3: CASSGAEAFF
V: TRBV7-8; D: TRBD1; J: TRBJ1-6; size: once; DNA: TGTGCCAGCAGTCCAGGGGGCGATTCCTATAATTCACCCCTCCACTTT; CDR3: CASSPGGDSYNSPLHF
V: TRBV14; D: TRBD1; J: TRBJ2-5; size: .; DNA: TGTGCCAGCAGCCAAGACCACAGGGGGCAGGGGACCCAGTACTTC; CDR3: CASSQDHRGQGTQYF
V: TRBV5-6; D: .; J: TRBJ2-1; size: .; DNA: TGTGCCAGCAGCTTGCGAGGGCTTCGTGAGCAGTTCTTC; CDR3: CASSLRGLREQFF
V: TRBV21-1; D: .; J: TRBJ1-5; size: .; DNA: TGTGCCAGCTGCCGGGACAGTTACTATAGCAATCAGCCCCAGCATTTT; CDR3: CASCRDSYYSNQPQHF
V: TRBV9; D: .; J: TRBJ2-7; size: .; DNA: TGTGCCAGCAGCGTAGAGGATGGAGCGGGCTCCTACGAGCAGTACTTC; CDR3: CASSVEDGAGSYEQYF
V: TRBV11-2; D: .; J: TRBJ2-3; size: .; DNA: TGTGCCAGCAGCGTGGAGGGCGTGGGCACAGATACGCAGTATTTT; CDR3: CASSVEGVGTDTQYF
V: TRBV27; D: .; J: TRBJ1-1; size: .; DNA: TGTGCCAGCAGTCCGCAGGCCCGGGAGAACACTGAAGCTTTCTTT; CDR3: CASSPQARENTEAFF
V: TRBV27; D: TRBD1; J: TRBJ2-7; size: .; DNA: TGTGCCAGCAGTTTAGGCGGGACAGGGGTGGGAAACGAGCAGTACTTC; CDR3: CASSLGGTGVGNEQYF
V: TRBV2; D: .; J: TRBJ1-1; size: .; DNA: TGTGCCAGCAGCAAACAGAACTTGAACACTGAAGCTTTCTTT; CDR3: CASSKQNLNTEAFF
V: TRBV30; D: .; J: TRBJ1-1; size: few; DNA: TGTGCCTGGAGTGTAGCGACGAACACTGAAGCTTTCTTT; CDR3: CAWSVATNTEAFF
V: TRBV6-5; D: TRBD1; J: TRBJ1-6; size: .; DNA: TGTGCCAGCAGCTTCACAGGGGTGGATTCACCCCTCCACTTT; CDR3: CASSFTGVDSPLHF
V: TRBV2; D: TRBD1; J: TRBJ1-5; size: .; DNA: TGTGCCAGCAGACAAGGGACAGGGAAAGGTGGGCATCAGCCCCAGCATTTT; CDR3: CASRQGTGKGGHQPQHF
V: TRBV19; D: .; J: TRBJ1-1; size: once; DNA: TGTGCCAGTAGTATCATGGCTATGAACACTGAAGCTTTCTTT; CDR3: CASSIMAMNTEAFF
V: TRBV3-1/TRBV3-2; D: .; J: TRBJ2-1; size: .; DNA: TGTGCCAGCAGCCACCAAGGAGGGTACAATGAGCAGTTCTTC; CDR3: CASSHQGGYNEQFF
V: TRBV5-1; D: .; J: TRBJ1-3; size: .; DNA: TGCGCCAGCAGCCCTTCAGGGGATTCTGGAAACACCATATATTTT; CDR3: CASSPSGDSGNTIYF
V: TRBV2; D: .; J: TRBJ2-2; size: .; DNA: TGTGCCACCTCAACAGGGAATAGCCACGCCGGGGAGCTGTTTTTT; CDR3: CATSTGNSHAGELFF
V: TRBV19; D: TRBD2; J: TRBJ2-7; size: .; DNA: TGTGCCAGTAGCCCGGGGACTAGAGGCCTCTACGAGCAGTACTTC; CDR3: CASSPGTRGLYEQYF
V: TRBV6-6; D: .; J: TRBJ2-7; size: .; DNA: TGTGCCAGCAGCACCGATAACAGGAGGTCATGGACAAGTAGCAACTACGAGCAGTACTTC; CDR3: CASSTDNRRSWTSSNYEQYF
V: TRBV7-2; D: TRBD1; J: TRBJ1-5; size: .; DNA: TGTGCCAGCAGCCCGGCCGGGACAGGGAACGGTCCCCAGCATTTT; CDR3: CASSPAGTGNGPQHF
V: TRBV30; D: .; J: TRBJ1-2; size: .; DNA: TGTGCCTGGAGTGTACTGGGTGGCTACACCTTC; CDR3: CAWSVLGGYTF
V: TRBV6-5; D: TRBD1; J: TRBJ1-3; size: .; DNA: TGTGCCAGCAGTTACTCGGGACAGAACAGAAACACCATATATTTT; CDR3: CASSYSGQNRNTIYF
V: TRBV5-8; D: .; J: TRBJ1-2; size: .; DNA: TGTGCCAGCAGCTTGGACCAGAGGGGCTACACCTTC; CDR3: CASSLDQRGYTF
V: TRBV28; D: .; J: TRBJ1-4; size: .; DNA: TGTGCCAGCAGTTTTGGGACGGCGGCGAATGAAAAACTGTTTTTT; CDR3: CASSFGTAANEKLFF
V: TRBV5-1; D: .; J: TRBJ1-3; size: .; DNA: TGCGCCAGCAGCTCGGAGCGCTCTGGAAACACCATATATTTT; CDR3: CASSSERSGNTIYF
V: TRBV4-1; D: TRBD1; J: TRBJ1-2; size: once; DNA: TGCGCCAGCAGCCAAGCCTCCGACAGGGCAGCTAACTATGGCTACACCTTC; CDR3: CASSQASDRAANYGYTF
V: TRBV5-1; D: TRBD1; J: TRBJ2-3; size: .; DNA: TGCGCCAGCTGGTTGGGACAGGGGGGGACAGATACGCAGTATTTT; CDR3: CASWLGQGGTDTQYF
V: TRBV7-2; D: .; J: TRBJ1-5; size: .; DNA: TGTGCCAGCACCATTGGGGGGATCGGCAATCAGCCCCAGCATTTT; CDR3: CASTIGGIGNQPQHF
V: TRBV19; D: TRBD1; J: TRBJ1-4; size: .; DNA: TGTGCCAGTAAGGGGGACAGGGCCGAAAAACTGTTTTTT; CDR3: CASKGDRAEKLFF
V: TRBV14; D: TRBD1; J: TRBJ1-1; size: .; DNA: TGTGCCAGCAGCCCAGATAGAGGACAGGGATGGGGGGACACTGAAGCTTTCTTT; CDR3: CASSPDRGQGWGDTEAFF
V: TRBV6-5; D: .; J: TRBJ1-2; size: .; DNA: TGTGCCAGCAGGCCCCGGGACACTTATGGCTACACCTTC; CDR3: CASRPRDTYGYTF
V: TRBV29-1; D: .; J: TRBJ1-1; size: .; DNA: TGCAGCGTTGAATACGGACCAATGGCTGAAGCTTTCTTT; CDR3: CSVEYGPMAEAFF
V: TRBV6-1; D: .; J: TRBJ2-3; size: .; DNA: TGTGCCAGCAGGGAAGGGGGTACGCAGTATTTT; CDR3: CASREGGTQYF
V: TRBV5-1; D: .; J: TRBJ2-7; size: .; DNA: TGCGCCAGCAGCTTGGATCTTTGGGGCTCCTACGAGCAGTACTTC; CDR3: CASSLDLWGSYEQYF
V: TRBV6-5; D: .; J: TRBJ1-5; size: .; DNA: TGTGCCAGCTCCAGTGGGTTGAACCAGCCCCAGCATTTT; CDR3: CASSSGLNQPQHF
V: TRBV21-1; D: .; J: TRBJ2-1; size: once; DNA: TGTGCCAGCAGCACACGTCGGGCCTACAATGAGCAGTTCTTC; CDR3: CASSTRRAYNEQFF
V: TRBV7-8; D: .; J: TRBJ1-5; size: .; DNA: TGTGCCAGCAGCTTCTGGGAAGGAGACCAGCCCCAGCATTTT; CDR3: CASSFWEGDQPQHF
V: TRBV9; D: .; J: TRBJ1-6; size: .; DNA: TGTGCCAGCAGGATAGGGACGGATAATTCACCCCTCCACTTT; CDR3: CASRIGTDNSPLHF